This TCR beta chain stems from a study of blood T cell repertoires in COVID-19. Study context: The samples span acute and convalescent COVID-19 from the United States, Italy and Spain. PBMCs, B-cell-depleted T cells, or T cells were the source of the cDNA or gDNA that made up the material.

In the authors' workflow: For nucleated cells, counts were estimated from reference gene primer amplification. Using immunoSEQ multiplex PCR, the repertoire was profiled, and TCRdb retains in-frame clones only, with some absent. The V and J calls and clone size were taken over from that table, and D and trimming were inferred from the DNA. The table lists about 260,000 clones, 83% of them singletons. Germline V gene data show CDR1 as SGHRS and CDR2 as YFSETQ. V was cut by 3 bases and J by 5 bases, with 11 bases left in between. CDR3 length equals 13 residues. What was sequenced was peripheral blood. The chain has TRBV5-1 and TRBJ2-5; possibly TRBD1 for D (6 bases). The receptor was derived from a woman aged 45-65 years who had recovered from COVID-19. This CDR3 is CASSYQGSETQYF. CDR3 DNA sequence: TGCGCCAGCAGCTACCAGGGGAGCGAGACCCAGTACTTC.